This T cell receptor (beta chain) comes out of a study of T cell responses to AZD1222 COVID-19 vaccine. Study summary: Second-dose intervals near 4 or 12 weeks were combined.

Study observations and caveats: Donor demographics were predominantly white British with a female majority; clonal diversity may be underestimated. Once two AZD1222 doses were given, Spike-specific TCR breadth and depth went up.

Remarks on this clone: Its antigen is unidentified.

Produced via immunoSEQ multiplex PCR; TCRdb's table is partial and in-frame only. The sample carries about 92,000 clones, about 89% recorded once. Trimming left V 2 bases short and J 7 bases short, with 20 bases between. CDR3 length: 17 amino acids. Germline assignment: CDR1 KGHSH and CDR2 LQKENI. This sample comprised peripheral blood, obtained on day 0 of AZD1222 vaccination. The TCR originated in an adult in good health. V is TRBV18 and J is TRBJ1-4; TRBD1 might be the D (5 bases). The CDR3 loop is CASSPSYGVGAAEKLFF. The CDR3, as DNA: TGTGCCAGCTCACCATCCTACGGCGTCGGGGCGGCTGAAAAACTGTTTTTT.